This TCR beta chain is from a study of neurological immune-mediated disorders. Germline V lookup: CDR1 MNHEY, CDR2 SVGAGI. This CDR3 is built from 16 residues. V lost 4 bases, J lost 4 bases, and 7 bases stayed unmatched. This clonotype was observed many times. Its antigen remains unknown. TCRdb re-called the 5' RACE reads with MiXCR, one entry per CDR3 protein. The repertoire includes 72,000 or so distinct CDR3 sequences, roughly a sixth of them detected once, and 15% sits in the top ten. Study results and caveats: Expansion of TCR clones was greatest in HTLV-1-associated myelopathy and smallest in multiple sclerosis, where it fell below that of healthy controls. Sharing of CDR3 amino acid sequences among expanded clones across subjects was absent, suggesting private repertoires in all groups.

The source material was PBMCs. This clonotype was obtained from a woman between 40 and 50 years old in good health. This chain joins TRBV6-5 and TRBJ2-3; 11 bases are shared with TRBD2. The CDR3, as DNA: TGTGCCAGCAGTTCATCTAGCGGGGGGCCACCAGATACGCAGTATTTT. Residues: CASSSSSGGPPDTQYF.